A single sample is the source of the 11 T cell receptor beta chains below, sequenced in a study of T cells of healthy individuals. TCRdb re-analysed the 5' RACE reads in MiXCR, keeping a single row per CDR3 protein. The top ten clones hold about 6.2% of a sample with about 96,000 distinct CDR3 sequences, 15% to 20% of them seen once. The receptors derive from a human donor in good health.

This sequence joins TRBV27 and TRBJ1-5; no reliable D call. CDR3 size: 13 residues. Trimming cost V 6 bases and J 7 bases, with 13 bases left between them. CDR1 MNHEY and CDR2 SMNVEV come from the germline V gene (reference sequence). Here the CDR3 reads CASRVTSWQPQHF. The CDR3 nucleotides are TGTGCCAGCAGAGTTACAAGTTGGCAGCCCCAGCATTTT.

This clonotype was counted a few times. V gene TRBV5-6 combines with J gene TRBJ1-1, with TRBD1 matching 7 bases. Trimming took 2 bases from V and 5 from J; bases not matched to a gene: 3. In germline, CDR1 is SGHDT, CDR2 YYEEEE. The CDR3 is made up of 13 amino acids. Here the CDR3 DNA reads TGTGCCAGCAGCTTTCCAGGGGGGACTGAAGCTTTCTTT. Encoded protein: CASSFPGGTEAFF. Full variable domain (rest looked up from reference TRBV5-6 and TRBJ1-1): DAGVTQSPTHLIKTRGQQVTLRCSPKSGHDTVSWYQQALGQGPQFIFQYYEEEERQRGNFPDRFSGHQFPNYSSELNVNALLLGDSALYLCASSFPGGTEAFFGQGTRLTVV.

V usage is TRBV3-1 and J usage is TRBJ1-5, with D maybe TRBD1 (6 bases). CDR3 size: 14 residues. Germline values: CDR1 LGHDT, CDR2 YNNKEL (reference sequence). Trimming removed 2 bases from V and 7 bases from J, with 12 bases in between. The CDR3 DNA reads TGTGCCAGCAGCCAATCACAGGGAAGGCAGCCCCAGCATTTT. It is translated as CASSQSQGRQPQHF.

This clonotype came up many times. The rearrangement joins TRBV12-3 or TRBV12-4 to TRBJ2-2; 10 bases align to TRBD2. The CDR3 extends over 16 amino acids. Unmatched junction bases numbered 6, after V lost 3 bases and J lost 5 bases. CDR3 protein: CASSFILAGVTGELFF. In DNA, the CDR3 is TGTGCCAGCAGTTTTATCCTAGCGGGGGTGACCGGGGAGCTGTTTTTT.

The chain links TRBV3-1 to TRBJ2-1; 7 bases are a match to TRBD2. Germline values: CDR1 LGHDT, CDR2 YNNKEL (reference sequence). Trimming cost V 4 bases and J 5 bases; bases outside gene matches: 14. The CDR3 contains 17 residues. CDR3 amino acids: CASSPNLASGPHNEQFF. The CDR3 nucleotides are TGTGCCAGCAGCCCCAACTTGGCTAGCGGACCACACAATGAGCAGTTCTTC.

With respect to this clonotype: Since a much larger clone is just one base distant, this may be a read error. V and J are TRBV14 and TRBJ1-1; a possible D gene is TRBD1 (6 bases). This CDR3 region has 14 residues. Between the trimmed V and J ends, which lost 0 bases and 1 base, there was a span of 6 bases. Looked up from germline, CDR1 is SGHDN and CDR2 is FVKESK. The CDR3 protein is CASSQETGNTEAFF. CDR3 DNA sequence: TGTGCCAGCAGCCAAGAGACAGGGAACACTGAAGCTTTCTTT. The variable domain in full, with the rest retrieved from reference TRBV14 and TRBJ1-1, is EAGVTQFPSHSVIEKGQTVTLRCDPISGHDNLYWYRRVMGKEIKFLLHFVKESKQDESGMPNNRFLAERTGGTYSTLKVQPAELEDSGVYFCASSQETGNTEAFFGQGTRLTVV.

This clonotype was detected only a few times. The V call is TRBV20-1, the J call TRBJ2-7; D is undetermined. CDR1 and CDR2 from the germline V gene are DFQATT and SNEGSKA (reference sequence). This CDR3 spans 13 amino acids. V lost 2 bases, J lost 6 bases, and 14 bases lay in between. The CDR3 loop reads CSARQELGSEQYF. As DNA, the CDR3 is TGCAGTGCTAGACAAGAGTTGGGCAGCGAGCAGTACTTC.

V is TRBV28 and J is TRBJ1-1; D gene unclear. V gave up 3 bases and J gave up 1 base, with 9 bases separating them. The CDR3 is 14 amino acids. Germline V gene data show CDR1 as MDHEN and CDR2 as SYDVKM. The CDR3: CASSFYGRNTEAFF. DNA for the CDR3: TGTGCCAGCAGTTTTTACGGACGGAACACTGAAGCTTTCTTT.

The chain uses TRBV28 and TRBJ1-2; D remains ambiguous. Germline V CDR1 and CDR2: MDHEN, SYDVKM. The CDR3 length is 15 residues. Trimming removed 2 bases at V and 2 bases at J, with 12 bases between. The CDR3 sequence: CASSLSVGQNYGYTF. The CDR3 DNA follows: TGTGCCAGCAGTTTAAGTGTCGGGCAGAACTATGGCTACACCTTC.

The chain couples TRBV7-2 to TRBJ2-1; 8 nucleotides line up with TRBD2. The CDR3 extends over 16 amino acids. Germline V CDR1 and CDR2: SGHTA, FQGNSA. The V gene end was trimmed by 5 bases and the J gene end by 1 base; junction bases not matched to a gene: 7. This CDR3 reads CASSRGGDTSYNEQFF. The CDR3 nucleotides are TGTGCCAGCAGCCGGGGGGGAGATACGTCCTACAATGAGCAGTTCTTC.

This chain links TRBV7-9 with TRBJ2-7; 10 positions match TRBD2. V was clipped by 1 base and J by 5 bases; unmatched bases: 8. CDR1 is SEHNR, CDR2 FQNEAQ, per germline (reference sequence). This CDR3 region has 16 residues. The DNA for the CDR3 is TGTGCCAGCAGCTTAGGGTCTAGCGGGAGAGTGGACGAGCAGTACTTC. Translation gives CASSLGSSGRVDEQYF.